This T cell receptor beta chain appears in the sequencing data of a study of blood T cell repertoires in COVID-19. This clone came up once. Sequencing used immunoSEQ multiplex PCR; TCRdb keeps in-frame clones, though not all of them. In the table there are over 200,000 clones, about 90% of which are singletons. This CDR3 has 14 amino acids. The V gene's germline CDR1 is DFQATT and CDR2 SNEGSKA (reference sequence). V lost 3 bases and J lost 0, with 6 bases in between. The source of this sequence is a man aged 35 to 55 with active or convalescent COVID-19. Specimen: peripheral blood. This chain uses TRBV20-1 with TRBJ1-6; the D is unclear. CDR3 bases: TGCAGTGCTAGTCCGGGCTCCTATAATTCACCCCTCCACTTT. Its translation: CSASPGSYNSPLHF.